These 7 T cell receptor beta chains came from one sample sequenced in a study of T cell repertoires in cytomegalovirus infection. TCRdb analysed the reads with MiXCR anew, one entry per CDR3 protein. The table has approximately 500,000 distinct CDR3 sequences, approximately 17% seen once. Sequenced sample: CD8+ T cells from PBMCs. The receptors originated from a human donor in good health (CMV status not recorded). Some clones in this sample may be carry-over from other donors' samples.

This clonotype turned up a few times. The CDR3 reads CASSSGQGWSQPQHF. The CDR3 coding sequence is TGTGCCAGCAGCTCCGGACAGGGATGGTCGCAGCCCCAGCATTTT. This chain uses TRBV12-3 or TRBV12-4 with TRBJ1-5; 8 bases line up with TRBD1. CDR3 length: 15 amino acids. V lost 6 bases and J lost 7; bases outside the gene matches: 11.

The chain recombines TRBV13 with TRBJ1-1; D unclear. The CDR3 consists of 15 residues. The germline V gene encodes CDR1 PRHDT and CDR2 FYEKMQ (reference sequence). Trimming removed 0 bases from V and 1 base from J, with 9 bases in between. The CDR3 protein is CASSLGRRANTEAFF. The CDR3 DNA is TGTGCCAGCAGCTTAGGTAGGAGGGCGAACACTGAAGCTTTCTTT. Combining the CDR3 with reference TRBV13 and TRBJ1-1 gives the whole variable domain AAGVIQSPRHLIKEKRETATLKCYPIPRHDTVYWYQQGPGQDPQFLISFYEKMQSDKGSIPDRFSAQQFSDYHSELNMSSLELGDSALYFCASSLGRRANTEAFFGQGTRLTVV.

This clonotype was picked up a small number of times. The rearrangement uses TRBV5-1 and TRBJ2-3, with D perhaps assigned TRBD1 or TRBD2 (5 bases each). The CDR3 loop spans 16 amino acids. Germline V gene data show CDR1 as SGHRS and CDR2 as YFSETQ. V lost 5 bases and J lost 1, with 17 bases in between. CDR3 region: CASSPSWGMGTDTQYF. In DNA form, the CDR3 reads TGCGCCAGCAGTCCTTCATGGGGGATGGGCACAGATACGCAGTATTTT.

This clonotype turned up a few times. V is TRBV3-1 and J is TRBJ1-6; maybe TRBD1 (5 bases). The V gene lost 3 bases and the J gene lost 9 bases, with 6 bases spanning the gap. This CDR3 has 12 amino acids. Germline lookup yields CDR1 LGHDT and CDR2 YNNKEL (reference sequence). Written as DNA, the CDR3 is TGTGCCAGCAGCCAGGGGGGTTCACCCCTCCACTTT. It encodes CASSQGGSPLHF.

CDR3 nucleotides: TGTGCCACCAGTGATTGGTGGGAAAACACCGGGGAGCTGTTTTTT. The encoded protein is CATSDWWENTGELFF. The chain couples TRBV24-1 to TRBJ2-2, with unresolved D. The CDR3 loop spans 15 amino acids. Deletions cut 2 bases from V and 2 bases from J, with 8 bases between. From germline, CDR1 is KGHDR and CDR2 SFDVKD.

This clonotype has ten or more counts. The gene calls are TRBV27 and TRBJ1-2; unclear D gene. V was pared by 5 bases and J by 5 bases, with 18 bases between. The germline CDR1 and CDR2 sequences are MNHEY and SMNVEV (reference sequence). The CDR3 has 15 residues. The CDR3 sequence: CASSTGPVNPYGYTF. As DNA, the CDR3 is TGTGCCAGCAGTACCGGACCGGTAAACCCATATGGCTACACCTTC.

This clonotype was counted only a few times. The chain combines TRBV24-1 with TRBJ1-1, with 7 bases aligning to TRBD1. The CDR3 is 14 residues long. V gave up 3 bases and J gave up 2 bases; unmatched junction bases: 2. The germline V gene encodes CDR1 KGHDR and CDR2 SFDVKD. The CDR3 DNA reads TGTGCCACCAGTGATGGGGACAGAAACACTGAAGCTTTCTTT. Translation: CATSDGDRNTEAFF.